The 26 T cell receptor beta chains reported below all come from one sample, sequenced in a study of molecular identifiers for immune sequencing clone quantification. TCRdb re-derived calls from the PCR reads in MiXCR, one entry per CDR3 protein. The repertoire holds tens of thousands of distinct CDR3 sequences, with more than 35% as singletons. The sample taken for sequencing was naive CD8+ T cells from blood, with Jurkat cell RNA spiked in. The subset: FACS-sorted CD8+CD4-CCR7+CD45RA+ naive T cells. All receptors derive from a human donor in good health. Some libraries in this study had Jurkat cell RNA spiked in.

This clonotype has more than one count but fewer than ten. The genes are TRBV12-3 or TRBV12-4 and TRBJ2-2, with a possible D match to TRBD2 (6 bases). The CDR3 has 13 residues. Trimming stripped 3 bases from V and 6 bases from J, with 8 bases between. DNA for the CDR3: TGTGCCAGCAGTTTCTGGGGGGCCGGGGAGCTGTTTTTT. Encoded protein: CASSFWGAGELFF.

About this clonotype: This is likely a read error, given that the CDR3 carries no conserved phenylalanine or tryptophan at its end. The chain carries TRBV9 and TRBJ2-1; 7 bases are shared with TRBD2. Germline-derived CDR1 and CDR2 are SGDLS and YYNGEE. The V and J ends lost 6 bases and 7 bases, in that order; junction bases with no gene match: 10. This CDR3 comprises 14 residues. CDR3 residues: CASNQAGVGNEQFY. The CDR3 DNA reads TGTGCCAGCAACCAGGCGGGAGTAGGGAATGAGCAGTTCTAC.

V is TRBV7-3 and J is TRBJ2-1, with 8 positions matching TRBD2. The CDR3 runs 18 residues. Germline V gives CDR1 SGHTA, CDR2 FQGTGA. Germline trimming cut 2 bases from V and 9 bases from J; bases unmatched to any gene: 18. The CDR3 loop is CASSLGPIGSGTDVEQFF. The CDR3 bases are TGTGCCAGCAGCTTAGGACCGATAGGTAGCGGGACCGACGTTGAGCAGTTCTTC.

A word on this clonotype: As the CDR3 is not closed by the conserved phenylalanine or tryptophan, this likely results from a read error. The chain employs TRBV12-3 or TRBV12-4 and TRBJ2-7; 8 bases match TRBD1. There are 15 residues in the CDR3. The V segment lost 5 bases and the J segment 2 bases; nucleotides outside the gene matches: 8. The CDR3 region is CASSVRDRPTYEQYI. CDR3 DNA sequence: TGTGCCAGCAGTGTCCGGGACAGGCCTACCTACGAGCAGTACATC.

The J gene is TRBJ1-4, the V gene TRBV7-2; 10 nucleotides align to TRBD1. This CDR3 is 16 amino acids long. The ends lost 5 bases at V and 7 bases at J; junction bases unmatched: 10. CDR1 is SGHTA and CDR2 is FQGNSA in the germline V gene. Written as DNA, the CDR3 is TGTGCCAGCAGCCCCTTACTGACAGGGGGCCGTGAAAAACTGTTTTTT. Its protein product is CASSPLLTGGREKLFF.

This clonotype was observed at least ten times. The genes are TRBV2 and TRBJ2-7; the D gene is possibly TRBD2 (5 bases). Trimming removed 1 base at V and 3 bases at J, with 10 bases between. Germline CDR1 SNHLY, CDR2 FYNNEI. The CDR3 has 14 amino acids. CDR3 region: CASSEGPGVYEQYF. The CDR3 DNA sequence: TGTGCCAGCAGTGAAGGGCCCGGGGTCTACGAGCAGTACTTC.

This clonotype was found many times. The CDR3 sequence is CSGFKASGIADTGELFF. The CDR3 nucleotides are TGCAGCGGATTTAAGGCTAGCGGGATAGCGGACACCGGGGAGCTGTTTTTT. V usage is TRBV29-1 and J usage is TRBJ2-2; 9 bases match TRBD2. The V gene's germline CDR1 is SQVTM and CDR2 ANQGSEA. V shed 7 bases and J 3 bases; nucleotides not matched to a gene: 15. The CDR3 runs to 17 residues.

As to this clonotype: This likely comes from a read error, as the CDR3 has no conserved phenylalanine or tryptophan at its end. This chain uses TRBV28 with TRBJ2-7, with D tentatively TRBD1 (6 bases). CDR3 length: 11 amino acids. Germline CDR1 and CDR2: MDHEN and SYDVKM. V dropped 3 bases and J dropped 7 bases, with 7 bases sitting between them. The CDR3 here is CASSLRGEQYL. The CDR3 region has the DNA TGTGCCAGCAGTTTGAGGGGGGAGCAGTACCTC.

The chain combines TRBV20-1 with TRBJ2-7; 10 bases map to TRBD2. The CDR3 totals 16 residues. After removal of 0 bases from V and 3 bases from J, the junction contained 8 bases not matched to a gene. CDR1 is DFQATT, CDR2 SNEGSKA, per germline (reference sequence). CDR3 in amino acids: CSARDTLAGVFYEQYF. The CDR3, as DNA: TGCAGTGCTAGAGATACCCTAGCGGGGGTTTTCTACGAGCAGTACTTC.

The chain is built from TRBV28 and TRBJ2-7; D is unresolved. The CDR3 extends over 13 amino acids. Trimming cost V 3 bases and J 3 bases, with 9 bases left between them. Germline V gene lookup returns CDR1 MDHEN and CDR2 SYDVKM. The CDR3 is CASSFLHGYEQYF. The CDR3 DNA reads TGTGCCAGCAGTTTTTTGCATGGCTACGAGCAGTACTTC.

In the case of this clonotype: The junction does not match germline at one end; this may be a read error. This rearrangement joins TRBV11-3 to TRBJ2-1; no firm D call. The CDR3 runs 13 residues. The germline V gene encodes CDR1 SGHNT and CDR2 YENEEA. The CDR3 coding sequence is TGTGCCAGCCGCTTAGTTCGGGCAACCGAGCAGTTCTTC. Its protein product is CASRLVRATEQFF.

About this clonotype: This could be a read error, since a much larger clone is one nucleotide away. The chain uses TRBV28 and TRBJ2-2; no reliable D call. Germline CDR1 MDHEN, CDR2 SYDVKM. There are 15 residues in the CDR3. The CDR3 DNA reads TGTGCCGGCAGTTTTTTGGGGTTAACCACCGGGGAGCTGTTTTTT. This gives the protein CAGSFLGLTTGELFF.

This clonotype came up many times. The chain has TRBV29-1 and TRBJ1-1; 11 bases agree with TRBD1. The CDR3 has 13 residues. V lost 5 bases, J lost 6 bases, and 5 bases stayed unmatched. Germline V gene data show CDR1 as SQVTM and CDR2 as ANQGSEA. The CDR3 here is CSVRTGGWAEAFF. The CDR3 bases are TGCAGCGTTCGGACAGGGGGCTGGGCTGAAGCTTTCTTT.

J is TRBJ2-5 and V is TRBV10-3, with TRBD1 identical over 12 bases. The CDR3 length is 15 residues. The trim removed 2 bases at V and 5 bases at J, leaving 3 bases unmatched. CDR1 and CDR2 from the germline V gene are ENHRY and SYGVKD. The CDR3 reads CAISERDRGRETQYF. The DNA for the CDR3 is TGTGCCATCAGTGAGAGGGACAGGGGGCGTGAGACCCAGTACTTC.

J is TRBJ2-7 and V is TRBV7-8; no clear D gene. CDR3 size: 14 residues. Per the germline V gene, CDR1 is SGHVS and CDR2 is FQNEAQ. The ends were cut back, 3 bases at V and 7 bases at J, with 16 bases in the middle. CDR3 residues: CASSFGPRPGEQYF. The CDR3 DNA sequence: TGTGCCAGCAGCTTCGGACCCCGTCCCGGGGAGCAGTACTTC.

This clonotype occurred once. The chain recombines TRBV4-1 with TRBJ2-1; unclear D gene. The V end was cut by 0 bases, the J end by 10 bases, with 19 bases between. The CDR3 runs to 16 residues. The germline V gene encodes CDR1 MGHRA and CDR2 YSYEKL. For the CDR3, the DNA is TGCGCCAGCAGCCAAGATCGGTTGGGCAGCCCCAAAGAGCAGTTCTTC. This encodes CASSQDRLGSPKEQFF.

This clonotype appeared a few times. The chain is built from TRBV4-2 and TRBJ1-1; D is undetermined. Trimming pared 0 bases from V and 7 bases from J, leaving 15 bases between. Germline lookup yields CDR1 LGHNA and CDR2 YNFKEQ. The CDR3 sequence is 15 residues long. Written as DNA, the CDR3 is TGTGCCAGCAGCCAAGAAGAGGGAAGAGTGATTGAAGCTTTCTTT. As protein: CASSQEEGRVIEAFF.

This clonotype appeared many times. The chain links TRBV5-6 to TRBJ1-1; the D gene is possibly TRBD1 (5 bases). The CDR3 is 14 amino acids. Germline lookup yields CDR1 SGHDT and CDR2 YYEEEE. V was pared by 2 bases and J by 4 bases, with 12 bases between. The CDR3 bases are TGTGCCAGCAGCTTCGGTCGAGGGACCACTGAAGCTTTCTTT. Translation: CASSFGRGTTEAFF.

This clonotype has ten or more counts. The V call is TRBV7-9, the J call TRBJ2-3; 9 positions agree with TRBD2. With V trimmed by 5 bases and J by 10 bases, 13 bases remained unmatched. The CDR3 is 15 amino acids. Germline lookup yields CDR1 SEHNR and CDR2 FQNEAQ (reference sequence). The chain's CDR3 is CASSRGVAGAPAQYF. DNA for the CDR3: TGTGCCAGCAGCCGCGGGGTAGCGGGAGCCCCGGCGCAGTATTTT.

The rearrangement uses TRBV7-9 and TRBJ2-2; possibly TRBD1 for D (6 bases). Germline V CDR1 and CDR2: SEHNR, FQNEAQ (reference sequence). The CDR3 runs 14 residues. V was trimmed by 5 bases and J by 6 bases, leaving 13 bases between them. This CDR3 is CASSPPRGSGELFF. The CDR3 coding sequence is TGTGCCAGCAGCCCGCCGAGGGGGTCCGGGGAGCTGTTTTTT. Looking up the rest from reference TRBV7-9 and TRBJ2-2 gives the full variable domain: DTGVSQNPRHKITKRGQNVTFRCDPISEHNRLYWYRQTLGQGPEFLTYFQNEAQLEKSRLLSDRFSAERPKGSFSTLEIQRTEQGDSAMYLCASSPPRGSGELFFGEGSRLTVL.

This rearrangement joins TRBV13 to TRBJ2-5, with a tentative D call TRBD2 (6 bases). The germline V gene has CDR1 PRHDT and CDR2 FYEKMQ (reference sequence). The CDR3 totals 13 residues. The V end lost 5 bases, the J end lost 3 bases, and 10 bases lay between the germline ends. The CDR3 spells CASSHGTEETQYF. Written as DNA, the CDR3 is TGTGCCAGCAGCCACGGGACTGAAGAGACCCAGTACTTC.

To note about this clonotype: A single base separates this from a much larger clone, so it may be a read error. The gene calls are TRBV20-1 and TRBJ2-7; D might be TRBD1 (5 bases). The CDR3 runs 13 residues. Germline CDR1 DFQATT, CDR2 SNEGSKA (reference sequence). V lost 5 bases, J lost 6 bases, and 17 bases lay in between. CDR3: CSAPGLPGFEQYF. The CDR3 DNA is TGCAGTGCTCCGGGCCTTCCAGGGTTCGAGCAGTACTTC.

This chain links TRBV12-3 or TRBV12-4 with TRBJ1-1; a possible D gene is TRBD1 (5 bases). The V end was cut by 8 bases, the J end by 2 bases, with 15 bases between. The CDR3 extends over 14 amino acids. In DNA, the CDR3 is TGTGCCAGCGGTACAGGTTTTGGTAACACTGAAGCTTTCTTT. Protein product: CASGTGFGNTEAFF.

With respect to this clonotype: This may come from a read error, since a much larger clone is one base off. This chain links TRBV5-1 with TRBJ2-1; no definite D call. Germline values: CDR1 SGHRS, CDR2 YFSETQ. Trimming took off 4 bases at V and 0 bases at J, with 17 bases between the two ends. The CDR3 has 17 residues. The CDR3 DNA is TGCGCCAGCAGCCAGTTACCACCCCCCTGCTCCTACAATGAGCAGTTCTTC. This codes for CASSQLPPPCSYNEQFF.

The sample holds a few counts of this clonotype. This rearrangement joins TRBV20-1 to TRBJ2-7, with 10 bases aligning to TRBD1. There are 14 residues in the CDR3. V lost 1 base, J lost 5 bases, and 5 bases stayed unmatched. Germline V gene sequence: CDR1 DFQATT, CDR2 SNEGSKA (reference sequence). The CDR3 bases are TGCAGTGCTAGAGTCGGGACAGGGGTTGACGAGCAGTACTTC. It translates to CSARVGTGVDEQYF.

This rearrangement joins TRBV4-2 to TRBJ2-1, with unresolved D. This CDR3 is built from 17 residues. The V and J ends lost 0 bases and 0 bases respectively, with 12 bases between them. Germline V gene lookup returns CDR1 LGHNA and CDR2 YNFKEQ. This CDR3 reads CASSQDPVRSSYNEQFF. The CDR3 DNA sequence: TGTGCCAGCAGCCAAGATCCAGTTCGGAGCTCCTACAATGAGCAGTTCTTC.